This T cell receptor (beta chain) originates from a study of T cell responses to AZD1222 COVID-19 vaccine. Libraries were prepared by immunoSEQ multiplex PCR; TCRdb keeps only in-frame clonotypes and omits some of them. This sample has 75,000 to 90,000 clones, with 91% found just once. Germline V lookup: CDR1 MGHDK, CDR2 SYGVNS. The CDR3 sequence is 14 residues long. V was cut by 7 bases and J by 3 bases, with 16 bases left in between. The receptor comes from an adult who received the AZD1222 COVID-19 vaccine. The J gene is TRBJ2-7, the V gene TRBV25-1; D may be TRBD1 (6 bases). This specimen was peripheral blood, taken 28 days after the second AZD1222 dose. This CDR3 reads CASTSGTFDYEQYF. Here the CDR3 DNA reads TGTGCCAGCACCTCCGGGACATTTGACTACGAGCAGTACTTC.